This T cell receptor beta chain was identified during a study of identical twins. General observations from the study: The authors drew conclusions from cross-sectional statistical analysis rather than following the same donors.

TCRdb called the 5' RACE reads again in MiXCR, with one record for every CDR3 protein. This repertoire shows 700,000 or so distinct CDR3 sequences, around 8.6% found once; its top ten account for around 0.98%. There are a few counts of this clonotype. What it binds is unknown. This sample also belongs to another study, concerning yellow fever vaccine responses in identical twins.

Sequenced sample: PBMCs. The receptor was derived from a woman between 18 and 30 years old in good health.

Here the CDR3 DNA reads TGTGCCAGCAGCCAAGCCAGGGTCGCTTGGGGATTCCAAGAGACCCAGTACTTC. It yields the protein CASSQARVAWGFQETQYF. This chain joins TRBV3-1 and TRBJ2-5; D might be TRBD1 (5 bases). The V end was cut by 1 base, the J end by 1 base, with 19 bases between. Germline CDR1 is LGHDT and CDR2 is YNNKEL (reference sequence). The CDR3 has 18 amino acids.